What follows are 32 T cell receptor beta chains derived from one specimen sequenced in a study of shared clonotypes between healthy human individuals (dated by TCRdb to about 2020). Library generation was performed with the immunoSEQ multiplex PCR assay. In its TCRdb copy, this immuneACCESS table keeps in-frame sequences only and misses some clones. Where compared with another copy, unresolved V genes explain less than half of these, and the others have no known cause. In this sample the table shows approximately 2.1 million clones, more than 80% of which occur a single time. About 0.39% of the sample is held by the ten biggest clonotypes. What was sequenced was naive CD4+ T cells from PBMCs. This specimen's cell subset or site label, per the study, means: CD45RA+ positively selected. The receptors here all came from a man younger than 30 in good health. Some clones in this sample may be carry-over from other donors' samples.

This clone was picked up one time. The chain carries TRBV18 and TRBJ2-7; 7 nucleotides agree with TRBD1. The CDR3 runs 16 residues. V lost 8 bases to trimming and J lost 4 bases; unmatched junction nucleotides: 17. Germline CDR1 KGHSH, CDR2 LQKENI. The CDR3 region is CASGRTGMSVPYEQYF. In DNA form, the CDR3 reads TGTGCCAGCGGGCGGACAGGAATGAGTGTCCCGTACGAGCAGTACTTC.

The rearrangement joins TRBV2 to TRBJ2-3; D might be TRBD2 (5 bases). Per the germline V gene, CDR1 is SNHLY and CDR2 is FYNNEI. This CDR3 comprises 11 residues. Trimming removed 6 bases at V and 8 bases at J, with 9 bases between. DNA of the CDR3: TGTGCCAGCAGGGGGAGTCCTACGCAGTATTTT. Its translation: CASRGSPTQYF.

As to this clone: This specimen includes other DNA sequences encoding the same CDR3. V is TRBV30 and J is TRBJ2-1; D is perhaps TRBD1 (5 bases). The V end lost 0 bases, the J end lost 3 bases, and 6 bases lay between the germline ends. This CDR3 is 13 amino acids long. The germline V gene encodes CDR1 GTSNPN and CDR2 SVGIG (reference sequence). CDR3 sequence reads: CAWSVGHYNEQFF. CDR3 sequence (DNA): TGTGCCTGGAGTGTAGGACACTACAATGAGCAGTTCTTC.

A word on this clone: Other DNA sequences in the same sample also yield this CDR3. The genes are TRBV7-2 and TRBJ2-3; D remains ambiguous. There are 12 residues in the CDR3. CDR1 SGHTA and CDR2 FQGNSA come from the germline V gene. Trimming stripped 3 bases from V and 3 bases from J, with 4 bases between. The CDR3 coding sequence is TGTGCCAGCAGCTTCGCAACAGATACGCAGTATTTT. This gives the protein CASSFATDTQYF.

The chain links TRBV7-2 to TRBJ2-7, with D possibly matching TRBD1 (6 bases). Germline CDR1 is SGHTA and CDR2 is FQGNSA. This CDR3 is built from 17 residues. The germline V and J ends were trimmed by 0 bases and 0 bases, with 15 bases remaining between them. The DNA of the CDR3 is TGTGCCAGCAGCTTAGCGGCAGGGGCTAGCAGCTCCTACGAGCAGTACTTC. Protein: CASSLAAGASSSYEQYF.

J is TRBJ2-7 and V is TRBV7-9, with 7 bases lining up with TRBD2. V was pared by 1 base and J by 5 bases, with 5 bases of the junction left unmatched. The CDR3 extends over 14 amino acids. Per germline, CDR1 SEHNR and CDR2 FQNEAQ (reference sequence). CDR3 sequence reads: CASSLGGSLHEQYF. The CDR3 DNA reads TGTGCCAGCAGCTTAGGCGGGAGTCTTCACGAGCAGTACTTC.

This chain joins TRBV7-8 and TRBJ2-2, with D possibly matching TRBD1 (6 bases). The CDR3 is made up of 13 amino acids. Trimming took 6 bases from V and 5 from J, leaving 10 bases between them. Per germline, CDR1 SGHVS and CDR2 FQNEAQ. CDR3 bases: TGTGCCAGCAGAGACAGGTCTACCGGGGAGCTGTTTTTT. Its translation: CASRDRSTGELFF.

The chain combines TRBV7-2 with TRBJ1-4; D is unresolved. The CDR3 totals 16 residues. Germline V gene lookup returns CDR1 SGHTA and CDR2 FQGNSA. Trimming removed 2 bases at V and 6 bases at J, with 16 bases between. CDR3 sequence: CASSLRPRAGYEKLFF. The CDR3 DNA reads TGTGCCAGCAGCTTACGCCCCCGGGCAGGTTATGAAAAACTGTTTTTT.

The rearrangement links TRBV12-5 to TRBJ1-2; D gene ambiguous. Between the trimmed V and J ends, which lost 4 bases and 4 bases, there was a span of 19 bases. Germline CDR1 reads LGHNT; CDR2 reads FRNRAP. This CDR3 has 16 residues. The CDR3 reads CASGSPESKNLYGYTF. The CDR3 DNA reads TGTGCTAGTGGTTCCCCGGAGAGCAAGAACCTCTATGGCTACACCTTC.

J is TRBJ2-1 and V is TRBV14; a weak D match, TRBD1 (6 bases). Trimming cost V 1 base and J 7 bases, with 11 bases left between them. This CDR3 spans 14 amino acids. Germline-derived CDR1 and CDR2 are SGHDN and FVKESK. The CDR3 DNA sequence: TGTGCCAGCAGCCAAGGGGGGCCCACTAATGAGCAGTTCTTC. Amino acids: CASSQGGPTNEQFF.

V is TRBV5-1 and J is TRBJ2-3, with 10 bases that match TRBD2. The V gene's germline CDR1 is SGHRS and CDR2 YFSETQ. CDR3 size: 15 residues. The V segment lost 7 bases and the J segment 6 bases; nucleotides outside the gene matches: 11. The CDR3 region is CASDRAGGPSDTQYF. CDR3 in DNA: TGCGCCAGCGACAGAGCGGGAGGGCCGTCCGATACGCAGTATTTT.

The chain carries TRBV29-1 and TRBJ1-5; D is uncertain. The germline gives CDR1 SQVTM, CDR2 ANQGSEA. V was cut by 4 bases and J by 3 bases, with 10 bases left in between. CDR3 length equals 13 residues. CDR3 sequence: CSVVMGNNQPQHF. The CDR3 DNA reads TGCAGCGTTGTGATGGGGAACAATCAGCCCCAGCATTTT.

The chain recombines TRBV28 with TRBJ1-2; TRBD1 agrees at 12 bases. From germline, CDR1 is MDHEN and CDR2 SYDVKM. The trim removed 6 bases at V and 8 bases at J, leaving 10 bases unmatched. The CDR3 spans 15 residues. CDR3 residues: CASSLGGQGAVGYTF. In DNA, the CDR3 is TGTGCCAGCAGCCTAGGGGGACAGGGGGCAGTGGGCTACACCTTC.

The gene calls are TRBV19 and TRBJ1-1; D unresolved. Per germline, CDR1 LNHDA and CDR2 SQIVND (reference sequence). V was pared by 6 bases and J by 0 bases, with 8 bases between. The CDR3 contains 13 residues. Written as DNA, the CDR3 is TGTGCCAGTAGCGATACTCTGAACACTGAAGCTTTCTTT. Translated, it gives CASSDTLNTEAFF.

This chain uses TRBV28 with TRBJ2-7; possibly TRBD2 for D (6 bases). CDR3 length equals 13 residues. Germline V lookup: CDR1 MDHEN, CDR2 SYDVKM. Deletions cut 5 bases from V and 4 bases from J, with 12 bases between. The CDR3 spells CASSTSSVYEQYF. DNA for the CDR3: TGTGCCAGCAGTACTAGCTCCGTATACGAGCAGTACTTC.

CDR3 coding DNA: TGTGCCAGCAGCTTTTTGACTAGCGGGAGCCCTGAGCAGTTCTTC. Residues: CASSFLTSGSPEQFF. V is TRBV11-2 and J is TRBJ2-1; 12 nucleotides align to TRBD2. Per the germline V gene, CDR1 is SGHAT and CDR2 is FQNNGV. J was trimmed by 9 bases and V by 3 bases; bases with no gene match: 6. The CDR3 length is 15 residues. The complete variable domain, with remaining parts taken from reference TRBV11-2 and TRBJ2-1, reads EAGVAQSPRYKIIEKRQSVAFWCNPISGHATLYWYQQILGQGPKLLIQFQNNGVVDDSQLPKDRFSAERLKGVDSTLKIQPAKLEDSAVYLCASSFLTSGSPEQFFGPGTRLTVL.

This clone came up a few times. V and J are TRBV7-8 and TRBJ2-7; a weak D match, TRBD2 (5 bases). V was trimmed by 2 bases and J by 2 bases, leaving 7 bases between them. Per germline, CDR1 SGHVS and CDR2 FQNEAQ. The CDR3 runs to 13 residues. The CDR3 DNA follows: TGTGCCAGCAGCTTAAACGGGGCCTACGAGCAGTACTTC. It translates to CASSLNGAYEQYF.

The chain couples TRBV7-9 to TRBJ2-2, with D unresolved. The CDR3 consists of 13 residues. Between the trimmed V and J ends, which lost 5 bases and 4 bases, there was a span of 8 bases. The germline gives CDR1 SEHNR, CDR2 FQNEAQ (reference sequence). CDR3 sequence: CASSPSGTGELFF. CDR3 nucleotides: TGTGCCAGCAGCCCGTCGGGCACCGGGGAGCTGTTTTTT.

This clone was counted once. V and J are TRBV28 and TRBJ1-2; TRBD1 agrees at 10 bases. The CDR3 contains 19 residues. Trimming took 5 bases from V and 4 from J; bases not matched to a gene: 19. Germline CDR1 is MDHEN and CDR2 is SYDVKM. The CDR3 loop is CASSPTSWDRGLTSYGYTF. The CDR3 DNA sequence: TGTGCCAGCAGTCCTACGTCCTGGGACAGGGGACTTACCTCCTATGGCTACACCTTC.

This sequence joins TRBV9 and TRBJ2-5; 9 bases line up with TRBD1. V lost 3 bases, J lost 1 base, and 4 bases stayed unmatched. The CDR3 runs to 15 residues. Germline values: CDR1 SGDLS, CDR2 YYNGEE. The CDR3 DNA follows: TGTGCCAGCAGCGCACAGACAGGGGGCCAAGAGACCCAGTACTTC. Its translation is CASSAQTGGQETQYF. The full variable domain, in which reference TRBV9 and TRBJ2-5 provide the parts outside the CDR3, is DSGVTQTPKHLITATGQRVTLRCSPRSGDLSVYWYQQSLDQGLQFLIQYYNGEERAKGNILERFSAQQFPDLHSELNLSSLELGDSALYFCASSAQTGGQETQYFGPGTRLLVL.

This rearrangement joins TRBV28 to TRBJ2-1; TRBD2 matches at 9 bases. V shed 7 bases and J 4 bases; nucleotides not matched to a gene: 8. Looked up from germline, CDR1 is MDHEN and CDR2 is SYDVKM. The CDR3 consists of 15 residues. The DNA for the CDR3 is TGTGCCAGCAATCCCCTAGCGGGGTATTACAATGAGCAGTTCTTC. The encoded protein is CASNPLAGYYNEQFF.

CDR3 in DNA: TGTGCCAGCAGCGCCCCTCAGAGGGACGGGGCCCAAGCTTTCTTT. Translation gives CASSAPQRDGAQAFF. The chain links TRBV9 to TRBJ1-1; D perhaps matches TRBD1 (5 bases). The CDR3 is made up of 15 amino acids. Germline CDR1 reads SGDLS; CDR2 reads YYNGEE. V was clipped by 3 bases and J by 9 bases, with 21 bases between them.

This sequence joins TRBV23-1 and TRBJ1-5; TRBD1 matches 7 bases. TRBV23-1 is designated an ORF whose function remains uncertain. The CDR3 is made up of 16 amino acids. The J segment lost 5 bases and the V segment lost 2 bases, leaving 9 bases of the junction unmatched. CDR3: CASSQNRQGGDQPQHF. The CDR3 DNA follows: TGCGCCAGCAGTCAAAACCGACAGGGCGGGGATCAGCCCCAGCATTTT.

V usage is TRBV28 and J usage is TRBJ1-2; 8 bases are a match to TRBD1. The V and J ends lost 7 bases and 9 bases, in that order; junction bases with no gene match: 13. This CDR3 is 14 amino acids long. Germline lookup yields CDR1 MDHEN and CDR2 SYDVKM. As DNA, the CDR3 is TGTGCCAGCAATATTCTTTCGACAGGGGAGAGCTACACCTTC. Translated, it gives CASNILSTGESYTF.

The rearrangement links TRBV28 to TRBJ2-2, with a tentative D call TRBD1 (6 bases). With 4 bases removed from V and 7 bases from J, the gap between germline ends came to 28 bases. This CDR3 has 19 amino acids. Germline V gene sequence: CDR1 MDHEN, CDR2 SYDVKM. DNA for the CDR3: TGTGCCAGCAGTTCCACCACCCGCAGACAGGCGACTCCCGTCGGGGAGCTGTTTTTT. This gives the protein CASSSTTRRQATPVGELFF.

The genes are TRBV2 and TRBJ2-7; perhaps TRBD1 as D (5 bases). This CDR3 has 11 residues. V lost 4 bases and J lost 6, with 7 bases in between. The germline gives CDR1 SNHLY, CDR2 FYNNEI. Here the CDR3 reads CASSGQIEQYF. The CDR3 bases are TGTGCCAGCAGTGGACAGATCGAGCAGTACTTC.

Comment on this clone: This sample includes further DNA sequences coding for the same CDR3. The J gene is TRBJ1-1, the V gene TRBV7-9, with D unclear. V was pared by 3 bases and J by 5 bases, with 4 bases between. Germline-derived CDR1 and CDR2 are SEHNR and FQNEAQ (reference sequence). CDR3 size: 11 residues. The CDR3 protein is CASSLGTEAFF. The CDR3 coding sequence is TGTGCCAGCAGCTTGGGTACTGAAGCTTTCTTT.

As concerns this clone: Other DNA sequences in the same sample also yield this CDR3. The chain has TRBV11-2 and TRBJ2-7; no clear D. Germline V gene data show CDR1 as SGHAT and CDR2 as FQNNGV. CDR3 length: 12 residues. With 1 base removed from V and 3 bases from J, the gap between germline ends came to 4 bases. The CDR3 sequence is CASSLVSYEQYF. DNA of the CDR3: TGTGCCAGCAGCTTAGTCAGCTACGAGCAGTACTTC.

The chain has TRBV5-1 and TRBJ1-2; TRBD1 aligns across 7 bases. The CDR3 spans 16 residues. CDR1 is SGHRS, CDR2 YFSETQ, per germline. After removal of 4 bases from V and 1 base from J, the junction contained 10 bases not matched to a gene. CDR3 nucleotides: TGCGCCAGCAGCACTCAACAGGGGTCCTTTAACTATGGCTACACCTTC. This gives the protein CASSTQQGSFNYGYTF.

This chain connects TRBV28 to TRBJ1-5; tentative D call: TRBD1 (5 bases). Trimming took 10 bases from V and 5 from J, leaving 18 bases between them. Germline CDR1 reads MDHEN; CDR2 reads SYDVKM. The CDR3 is 14 residues long. The CDR3, as DNA: TGTGCCATAGTTGGACACTCACGCGATCAGCCCCAGCATTTT. Translation: CAIVGHSRDQPQHF.

V is TRBV28 and J is TRBJ1-1; 10 bases agree with TRBD1. Germline CDR1 MDHEN, CDR2 SYDVKM. This CDR3 has 15 residues. Trimming removed 6 bases from V and 3 bases from J; junction bases left unmatched: 7. CDR3 sequence: CASRPPTGGDTEAFF. The CDR3 DNA follows: TGTGCCAGCAGACCCCCGACAGGGGGCGACACTGAAGCTTTCTTT.

The J gene is TRBJ2-3, the V gene TRBV30, with a weak D call TRBD2 (6 bases). The CDR3 is 15 amino acids. The V end was cut by 2 bases, the J end by 2 bases, with 14 bases between. Germline V CDR1 and CDR2: GTSNPN, SVGIG (reference sequence). CDR3 DNA: TGTGCCTGGAGTCGTTTGGCGGGAACCACAGATACGCAGTATTTT. As protein: CAWSRLAGTTDTQYF. The entire variable domain, with the rest obtained from reference TRBV30 and TRBJ2-3, is as follows: SQTIHQWPATLVQPVGSPLSLECTVEGTSNPNLYWYRQAAGRGLQLLFYSVGIGQISSEVPQNLSASRPQDRQFILSSKKLLLSDSGFYLCAWSRLAGTTDTQYFGPGTRLTVL.